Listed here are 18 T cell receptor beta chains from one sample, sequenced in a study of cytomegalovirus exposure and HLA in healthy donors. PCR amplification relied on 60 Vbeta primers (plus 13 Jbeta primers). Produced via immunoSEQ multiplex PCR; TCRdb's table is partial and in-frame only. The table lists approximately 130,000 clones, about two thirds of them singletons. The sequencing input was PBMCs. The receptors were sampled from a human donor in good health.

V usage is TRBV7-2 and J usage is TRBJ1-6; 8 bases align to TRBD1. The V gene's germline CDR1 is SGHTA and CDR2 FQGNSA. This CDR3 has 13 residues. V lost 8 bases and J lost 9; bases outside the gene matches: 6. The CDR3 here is CASREQGASPLHF. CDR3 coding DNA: TGTGCCAGCCGAGAGCAGGGGGCTTCACCCCTCCACTTT.

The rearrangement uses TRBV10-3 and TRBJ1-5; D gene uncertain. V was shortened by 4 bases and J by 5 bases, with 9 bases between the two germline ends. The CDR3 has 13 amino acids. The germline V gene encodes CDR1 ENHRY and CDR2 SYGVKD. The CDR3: CAISGAWDQPQHF. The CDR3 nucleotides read TGTGCCATCAGTGGGGCGTGGGATCAGCCCCAGCATTTT.

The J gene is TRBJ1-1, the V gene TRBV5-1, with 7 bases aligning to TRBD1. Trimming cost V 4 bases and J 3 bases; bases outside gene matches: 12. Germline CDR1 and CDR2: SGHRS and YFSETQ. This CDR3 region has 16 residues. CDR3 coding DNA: TGCGCCAGCAGCAGCAAACAGGGGAATTCTTACACTGAAGCTTTCTTT. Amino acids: CASSSKQGNSYTEAFF. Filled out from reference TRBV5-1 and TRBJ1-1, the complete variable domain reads KAGVTQTPRYLIKTRGQQVTLSCSPISGHRSVSWYQQTPGQGLQFLFEYFSETQRNKGNFPGRFSGRQFSNSRSEMNVSTLELGDSALYLCASSSKQGNSYTEAFFGQGTRLTVV.

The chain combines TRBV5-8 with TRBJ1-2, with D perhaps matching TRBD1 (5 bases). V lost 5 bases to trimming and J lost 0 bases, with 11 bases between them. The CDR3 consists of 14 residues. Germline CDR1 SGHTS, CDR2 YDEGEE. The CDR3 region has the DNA TGTGCCAGCAGGCATGGGGGGGCTAACTATGGCTACACCTTC. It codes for CASRHGGANYGYTF.

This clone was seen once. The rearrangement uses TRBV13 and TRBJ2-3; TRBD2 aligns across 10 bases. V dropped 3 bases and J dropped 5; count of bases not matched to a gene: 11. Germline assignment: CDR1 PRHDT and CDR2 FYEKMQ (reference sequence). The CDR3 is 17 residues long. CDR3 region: CASSLYPSGGRGDTQYF. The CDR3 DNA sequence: TGTGCCAGCAGCTTGTACCCTAGCGGGGGCCGGGGAGATACGCAGTATTTT.

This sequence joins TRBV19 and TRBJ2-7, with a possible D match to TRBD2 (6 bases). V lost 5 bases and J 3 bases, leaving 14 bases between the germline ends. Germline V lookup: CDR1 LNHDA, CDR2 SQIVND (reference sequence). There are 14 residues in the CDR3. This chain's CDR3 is CASSEGWGGYEQYF. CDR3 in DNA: TGTGCCAGTAGTGAGGGTTGGGGAGGCTACGAGCAGTACTTC.

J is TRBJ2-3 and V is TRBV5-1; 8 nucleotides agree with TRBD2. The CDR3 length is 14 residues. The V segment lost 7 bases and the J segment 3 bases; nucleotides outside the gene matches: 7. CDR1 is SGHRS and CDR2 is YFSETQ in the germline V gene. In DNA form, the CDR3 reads TGCGCCAGCGGTAGCGGGGTCGGGACAGATACGCAGTATTTT. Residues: CASGSGVGTDTQYF.

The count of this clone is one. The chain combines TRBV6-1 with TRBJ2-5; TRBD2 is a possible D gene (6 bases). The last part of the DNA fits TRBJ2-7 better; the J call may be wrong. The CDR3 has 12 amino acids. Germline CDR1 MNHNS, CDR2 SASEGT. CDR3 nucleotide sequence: TGTGCCAGCAAGCAGCGGGTCTACGAGCAGTACTTC. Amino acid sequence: CASKQRVYEQYF.

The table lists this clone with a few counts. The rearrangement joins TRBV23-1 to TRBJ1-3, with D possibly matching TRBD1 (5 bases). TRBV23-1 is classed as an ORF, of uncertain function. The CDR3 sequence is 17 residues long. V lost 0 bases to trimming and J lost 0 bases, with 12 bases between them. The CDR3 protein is CASSQSGGGVSGNTIYF. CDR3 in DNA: TGCGCCAGCAGTCAATCCGGGGGTGGCGTCTCTGGAAACACCATATATTTT.

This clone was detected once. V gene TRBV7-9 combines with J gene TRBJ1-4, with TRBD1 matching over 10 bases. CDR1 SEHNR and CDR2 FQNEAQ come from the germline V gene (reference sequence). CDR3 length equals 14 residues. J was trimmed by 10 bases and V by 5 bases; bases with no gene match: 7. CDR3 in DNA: TGTGCCAGCAGCCCGGGACAGGGGTCCGTAAAACTGTTTTTT. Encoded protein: CASSPGQGSVKLFF.

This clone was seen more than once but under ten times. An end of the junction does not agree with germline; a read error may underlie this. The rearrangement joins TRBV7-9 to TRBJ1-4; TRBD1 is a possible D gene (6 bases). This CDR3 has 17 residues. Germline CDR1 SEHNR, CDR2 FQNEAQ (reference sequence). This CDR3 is CSSSLRMSAGVNEKLFF. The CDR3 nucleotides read TGTTCCAGCAGCTTAAGGATGTCGGCAGGGGTTAATGAAAAACTGTTTTTT. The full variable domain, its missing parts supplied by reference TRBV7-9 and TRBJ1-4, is DTGVSQNPRHKITKRGQNVTFRCDPISEHNRLYWYRQTLGQGPEFLTYFQNEAQLEKSRLLSDRFSAERPKGSFSTLEIQRTEQGDSAMYLCSSSLRMSAGVNEKLFFGSGTQLSVL.

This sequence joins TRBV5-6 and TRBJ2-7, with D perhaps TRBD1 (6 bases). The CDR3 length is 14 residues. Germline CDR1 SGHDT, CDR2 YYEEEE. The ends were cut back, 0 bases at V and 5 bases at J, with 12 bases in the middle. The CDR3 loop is CASSLDRDGDEQYF. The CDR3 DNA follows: TGTGCCAGCAGCTTGGACAGGGACGGCGACGAGCAGTACTTC.

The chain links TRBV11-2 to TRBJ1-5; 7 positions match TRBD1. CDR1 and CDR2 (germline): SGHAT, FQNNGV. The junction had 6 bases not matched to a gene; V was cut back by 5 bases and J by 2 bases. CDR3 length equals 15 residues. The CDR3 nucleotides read TGTGCCAGCAGCCCCGGAGGACAGGGCAATCAGCCCCAGCATTTT. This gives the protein CASSPGGQGNQPQHF.

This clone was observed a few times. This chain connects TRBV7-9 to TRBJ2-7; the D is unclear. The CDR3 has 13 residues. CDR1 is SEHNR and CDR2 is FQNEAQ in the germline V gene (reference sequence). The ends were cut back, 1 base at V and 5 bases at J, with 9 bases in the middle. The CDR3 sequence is CASSLDSWDEQYF. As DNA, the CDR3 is TGTGCCAGCAGCTTAGACAGTTGGGACGAGCAGTACTTC.

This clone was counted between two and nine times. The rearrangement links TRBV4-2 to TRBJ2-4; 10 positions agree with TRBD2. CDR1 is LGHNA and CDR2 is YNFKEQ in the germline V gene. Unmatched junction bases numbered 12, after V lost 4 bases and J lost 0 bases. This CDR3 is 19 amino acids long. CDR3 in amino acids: CASSPTGLAETLAKNIQYF. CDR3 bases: TGTGCCAGCAGCCCCACCGGACTAGCGGAAACGCTAGCCAAAAACATTCAGTACTTC.

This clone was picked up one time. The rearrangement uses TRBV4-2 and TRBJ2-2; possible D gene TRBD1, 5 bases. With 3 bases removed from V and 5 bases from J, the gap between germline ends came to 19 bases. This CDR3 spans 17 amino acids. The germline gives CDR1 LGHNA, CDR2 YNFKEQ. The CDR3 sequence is CASSQTDTPRWTGELFF. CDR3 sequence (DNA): TGTGCCAGCAGCCAGACGGACACGCCACGGTGGACCGGGGAGCTGTTTTTT.

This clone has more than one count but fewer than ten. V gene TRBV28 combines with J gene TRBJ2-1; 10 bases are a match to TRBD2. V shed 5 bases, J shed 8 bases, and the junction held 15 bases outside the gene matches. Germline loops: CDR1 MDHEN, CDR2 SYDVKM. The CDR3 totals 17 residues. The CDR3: CASSALPRTSGRDEQFF. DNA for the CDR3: TGTGCCAGCAGTGCCCTCCCCCGGACTAGCGGACGGGATGAGCAGTTCTTC.

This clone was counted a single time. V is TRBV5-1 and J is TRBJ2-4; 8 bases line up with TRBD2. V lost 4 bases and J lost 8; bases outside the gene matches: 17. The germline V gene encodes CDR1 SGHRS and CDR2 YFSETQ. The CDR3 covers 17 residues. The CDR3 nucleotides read TGCGCCAGCAGCCCTCTCCGGGGCGGGAGGTTAGAATACATTCAGTACTTC. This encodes CASSPLRGGRLEYIQYF. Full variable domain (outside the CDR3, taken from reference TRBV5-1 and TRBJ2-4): KAGVTQTPRYLIKTRGQQVTLSCSPISGHRSVSWYQQTPGQGLQFLFEYFSETQRNKGNFPGRFSGRQFSNSRSEMNVSTLELGDSALYLCASSPLRGGRLEYIQYFGAGTRLSVL.